The entry that follows covers one T cell receptor beta chain sequence. Its antigen is unknown. No much larger clonotype is one base removed from it; base qualities were not supplied. This record comes from a study of T cell repertoires in ileal Crohn's disease (dated by TCRdb to 2018 to 2020). Study-level background: Median disease duration was approximately 8 years, and around 40% of patients were identified as active smokers at the time of surgery. Every patient underwent surgery because of a complication, which was stricturing disease in around 61% and penetrating disease in 39%. Roughly half of the patients were given postoperative therapy, with 11 receiving thiopurines and about 19 receiving anti-TNF agents. M6 samples were neoterminal ileum biopsies taken at postoperative colonoscopy. The TCR repertoire was analysed in 55 to 70 patients with Crohn's disease drawn from a prospective multicentre cohort. Running in parallel with the study was a multicentre cohort set up to find predictors of early endoscopic recurrence following ileocolonic resection. Endoscopic postoperative recurrence was defined by a Rutgeerts score above i0. A total of approximately 170 mucosal samples from around 57 patients were sequenced, collected from several sites on the surgical specimen and at postoperative endoscopy. Findings and caveats that apply to the study as a whole: Within the first year after surgery, the timing of postoperative endoscopy varied, and the median delay was about seven months. Mucosal CD4 and CD8 T cells were sorted and sequenced only in a subgroup of patients, whose size was not stated. Endoscopic recurrence was linked to a higher percentage of high-frequency clones at surgery, and recurrence occurred in every patient whose clonality exceeded 26.8% (18/57). Compared with CD4 T cells, sorted CD8 T cells contained more high-frequency clones, which suggests that the mucosal expansions were mostly CD8. A significantly higher proportion of clonal expansions was observed in active smokers at surgery than in non-smokers (about 25% vs 20%, p=0.02).

About 500 nanograms of biopsy DNA per sample were submitted for commercial TCRB immunosequencing. Adaptive Biotechnology amplified the CDR3 regions from genomic DNA with a two-step multiplex PCR designed to control amplification bias. The first PCR used primers for every V and J gene segment; the second PCR added barcodes and Illumina adapters. CDR3 libraries were sequenced on an Illumina instrument. The authors processed their data as follows. Analysis combined the vendor-provided pipelines with custom analysis of raw data in R/Bioconductor under R version 3.3.0. Clonality, which ranges from 0 to 1, was calculated as the inverse of the normalised Shannon entropy across all productive clones. The repertoire share taken up by the top 100 clones defined high-frequency clones, and only clones that passed a 95% confidence test were kept. Repertoire diversity was measured with the Simpson index, and overlap between samples was measured with the Morisita-Horn index. Not all clones reach the TCRdb copy of this immuneACCESS table, which keeps in-frame sequences only. Checked studies attribute under half of the gap to unresolved V genes and leave the rest unexplained. V and J calls and clone size are as listed in that table; D and trimming were resolved from the DNA. Recorded for this sample are about 62,000 clones; approximately 91% of them occurred a single time. The top ten clones comprise under 2.5% of the sample.

V drops 0 bases and J drops 5 bases, leaving 29 bases in between. CDR1 and CDR2, looked up from the germline V gene, are SGHRS and YFSETQ. The CDR3 holds 20 amino acids from the cysteine to the phenylalanine. Just CDR3 DNA is preserved here, 60 bases in frame from base 1. The time point tag for this specimen amounts to: neoterminal ileum biopsy at postoperative endoscopy, about 6 months after surgery. Eligible patients were adults with ileal or ileocolonic Crohn's disease who had an indication for ileocolonic resection. Before DNA extraction, whole ileal mucosal biopsies were kept frozen at -80 degrees C. Genomic DNA was extracted from frozen whole biopsies using a TRizol-based method and was quantified with a NanoDrop 2000 spectrophotometer.

This receptor chain uses TRBV5-1 and TRBJ2-5; TRBD1 is possibly the D segment (5 matching bases). The sample taken for sequencing was ileal tissue. This TCR was sampled from an adult with Crohn's disease. The CDR3 loop reads CASSLAPGLNQRSMAETQYF. The DNA sequence is TGCGCCAGCAGCTTGGCCCCAGGGCTCAACCAAAGGTCGATGGCGGAGACCCAGTACTTC.